The present T cell receptor (beta chain) was sequenced within a study of blood T cell repertoires in COVID-19. Study-level information: Samples of COVID-19 (acute and convalescent) were obtained from the United States, Italy and Spain.

The protocol was immunoSEQ multiplex PCR, while the TCRdb copy is restricted to in-frame clones and leaves out a portion. This table holds some 150,000 clones, 88% found once. CDR1 is MNHEY and CDR2 is SVGAGI in the germline V gene. This CDR3 contains 14 residues. The ends lost 6 bases at V and 0 bases at J; junction bases unmatched: 2. The rearrangement links TRBV6-5 to TRBJ1-5, with 7 positions matching TRBD1. Sequenced material: peripheral blood. This clonotype originated in a woman aged 60-75 years with acute or convalescent COVID-19. For the CDR3, the DNA is TGTGCCAGCAGGCAGGGGGTTAGCAATCAGCCCCAGCATTTT. Encoded protein: CASRQGVSNQPQHF.